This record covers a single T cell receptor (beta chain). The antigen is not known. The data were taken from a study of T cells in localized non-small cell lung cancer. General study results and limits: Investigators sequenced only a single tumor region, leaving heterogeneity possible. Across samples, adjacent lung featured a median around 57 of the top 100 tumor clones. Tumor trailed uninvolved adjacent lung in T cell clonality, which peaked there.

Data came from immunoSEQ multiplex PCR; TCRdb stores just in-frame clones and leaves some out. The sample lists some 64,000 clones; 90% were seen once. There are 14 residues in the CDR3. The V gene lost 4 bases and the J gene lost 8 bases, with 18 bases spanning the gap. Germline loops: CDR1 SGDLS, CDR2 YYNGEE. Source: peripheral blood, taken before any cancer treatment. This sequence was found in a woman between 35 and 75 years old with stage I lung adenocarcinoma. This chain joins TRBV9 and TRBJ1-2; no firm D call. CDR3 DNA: TGTGCCAGCAGCCTTACGACCGACCGCGGAGGCTACACCTTC. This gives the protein CASSLTTDRGGYTF.